The 10 T cell receptor beta chains below all came from one sample that was sequenced in a study of shared clonotypes between healthy human individuals. Only in-frame clones appear in the TCRdb table, and some are missing; sequencing was by immunoSEQ multiplex PCR. The table has about 1 million clones, approximately 68% seen once. Sequencing input: memory CD4+ T cells sorted from blood. Subset in this sample: CD45RA-negative fraction. The origin of the receptors is a man between 18 and 29 years old in good health.

This clone was seen repeatedly, ten times or more. The genes are TRBV7-9 and TRBJ1-1, with a tentative D call TRBD1 (6 bases). The V end lost 3 bases, the J end lost 5 bases, and 10 bases lay between the germline ends. This CDR3 contains 13 residues. Germline CDR1 SEHNR, CDR2 FQNEAQ (reference sequence). The CDR3: CASSFRGRTEAFF. DNA of the CDR3: TGTGCCAGCAGCTTCAGGGGCAGGACTGAAGCTTTCTTT.

The genes are TRBV6-5 and TRBJ2-1, with 9 nucleotides matching TRBD1. Germline V CDR1 and CDR2: MNHEY, SVGAGI. The CDR3 runs 15 residues. V dropped 6 bases and J dropped 2; count of bases not matched to a gene: 5. CDR3 DNA sequence: TGTGCCAGCAGCCCACAGGGGGCAGCCTACAATGAGCAGTTCTTC. Protein sequence: CASSPQGAAYNEQFF.

The rearrangement links TRBV6-6 to TRBJ1-1, with a possible D match to TRBD1 (5 bases). Germline V gene lookup returns CDR1 MNHNY and CDR2 SVGAGI (reference sequence). The CDR3 has 14 amino acids. Trimming cost V 2 bases and J 1 base, with 8 bases left between them. DNA of the CDR3: TGTGCCAGCAGTTACGAAACAGGGAACACTGAAGCTTTCTTT. Its translation: CASSYETGNTEAFF.

The CDR3 DNA is TGCGCCAGCAGCCAAGTAGGACGGCTCTACGAGCAGTACTTC. Translated, it gives CASSQVGRLYEQYF. The rearrangement uses TRBV4-1 and TRBJ2-7; D ambiguous. V dropped 1 base and J dropped 3 bases, with 10 bases sitting between them. Germline V CDR1 and CDR2: MGHRA, YSYEKL. CDR3 length: 14 residues.

CDR3 in amino acids: CAGGQGLTGELFF. CDR3 DNA sequence: TGTGCCGGGGGACAGGGTTTAACCGGGGAGCTGTTTTTT. The V and J genes are TRBV6-5 and TRBJ2-2; 9 bases line up with TRBD1. The CDR3 spans 13 residues. Germline V CDR1 and CDR2: MNHEY, SVGAGI. The V segment lost 11 bases and the J segment 5 bases; nucleotides outside the gene matches: 6.

The rearrangement joins TRBV11-3 to TRBJ2-7; 11 nucleotides agree with TRBD2. Trimming removed 4 bases from V and 6 bases from J; junction bases left unmatched: 17. Germline CDR1 and CDR2: SGHNT and YENEEA. This CDR3 is built from 18 residues. The CDR3 DNA reads as TGTGCCAGCAGCTGGGGGGAGGGTAGGCTAGCGGGAGGAAGCGAGCAGTACTTC. Its translation: CASSWGEGRLAGGSEQYF.

J is TRBJ1-1 and V is TRBV5-5; TRBD1 matches 7 bases. The CDR3 loop spans 13 amino acids. J was trimmed by 7 bases and V by 3 bases; bases with no gene match: 6. Germline lookup yields CDR1 SGHKS and CDR2 YYEKEE (reference sequence). The CDR3 loop reads CASSSRQGDEAFF. The CDR3 nucleotides read TGTGCCAGCAGCTCCCGACAGGGCGATGAAGCTTTCTTT. The variable domain in full, completed from reference TRBV5-5 and TRBJ1-1, reads DAGVTQSPTHLIKTRGQQVTLRCSPISGHKSVSWYQQVLGQGPQFIFQYYEKEERGRGNFPDRFSARQFPNYSSELNVNALLLGDSALYLCASSSRQGDEAFFGQGTRLTVV.

This clone was counted at least ten times. The sample carries other DNA sequences with the same CDR3. This chain joins TRBV18 and TRBJ1-2; 11 positions match TRBD1. Losses at the gene ends were 3 bases for V and 3 bases for J; bases not matched to a gene: 0. The CDR3 has 14 amino acids. Germline V gene data show CDR1 as KGHSH and CDR2 as LQKENI. The CDR3 coding sequence is TGTGCCAGCTCACCGGGACAGGGGGACTATGGCTACACCTTC. Amino acid sequence: CASSPGQGDYGYTF.

This rearrangement joins TRBV6-1 to TRBJ2-5; 7 bases align to TRBD2. Per germline, CDR1 MNHNS and CDR2 SASEGT. This CDR3 has 15 amino acids. With V trimmed by 4 bases and J by 1 base, 6 bases remained unmatched. CDR3 amino acids: CASSGTSWAQETQYF. CDR3 DNA sequence: TGTGCCAGCAGTGGGACTAGTTGGGCCCAAGAGACCCAGTACTTC.

This clone turned up a few times. The rearrangement links TRBV5-8 to TRBJ2-4; the match to TRBD1 covers 11 bases. CDR1 SGHTS and CDR2 YDEGEE come from the germline V gene. The CDR3 spans 15 residues. Germline trimming cut 1 base from V and 6 bases from J; bases unmatched to any gene: 3. CDR3 DNA sequence: TGTGCCAGCAGCTTGCGTGGGACAGGGGGAAACATTCAGTACTTC. Translated, it gives CASSLRGTGGNIQYF.